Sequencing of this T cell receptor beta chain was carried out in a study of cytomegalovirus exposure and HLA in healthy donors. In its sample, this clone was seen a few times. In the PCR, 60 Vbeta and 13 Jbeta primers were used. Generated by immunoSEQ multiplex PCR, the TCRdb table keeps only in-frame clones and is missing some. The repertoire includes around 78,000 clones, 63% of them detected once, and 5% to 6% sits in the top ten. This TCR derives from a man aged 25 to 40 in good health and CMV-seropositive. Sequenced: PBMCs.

CDR3 bases: TGTGCCAGCAGCTTAAGGCTCGGACAGAGGTCCTACGAGCAGTACTTC. Its translation: CASSLRLGQRSYEQYF. The rearrangement joins TRBV11-2 to TRBJ2-7, with D perhaps TRBD1 (6 bases). V lost 2 bases and J lost 1, with 15 bases in between. The V gene's germline CDR1 is SGHAT and CDR2 FQNNGV. This CDR3 contains 16 residues. The full variable domain, in which reference TRBV11-2 and TRBJ2-7 provide the parts outside the CDR3, is EAGVAQSPRYKIIEKRQSVAFWCNPISGHATLYWYQQILGQGPKLLIQFQNNGVVDDSQLPKDRFSAERLKGVDSTLKIQPAKLEDSAVYLCASSLRLGQRSYEQYFGPGTRLTVT.